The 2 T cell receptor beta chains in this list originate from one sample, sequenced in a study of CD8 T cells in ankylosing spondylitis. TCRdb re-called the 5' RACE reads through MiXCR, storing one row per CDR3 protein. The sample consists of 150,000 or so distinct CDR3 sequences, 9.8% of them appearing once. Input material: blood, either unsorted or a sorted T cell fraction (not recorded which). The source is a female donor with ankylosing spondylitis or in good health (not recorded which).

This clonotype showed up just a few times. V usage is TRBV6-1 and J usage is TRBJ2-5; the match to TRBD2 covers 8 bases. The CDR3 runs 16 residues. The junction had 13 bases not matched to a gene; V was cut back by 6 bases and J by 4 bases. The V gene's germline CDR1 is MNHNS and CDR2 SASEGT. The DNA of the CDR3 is TGTGCCAGCAGCTCAATAGCGGGACCGTACCGAGAGACCCAGTACTTC. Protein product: CASSSIAGPYRETQYF.

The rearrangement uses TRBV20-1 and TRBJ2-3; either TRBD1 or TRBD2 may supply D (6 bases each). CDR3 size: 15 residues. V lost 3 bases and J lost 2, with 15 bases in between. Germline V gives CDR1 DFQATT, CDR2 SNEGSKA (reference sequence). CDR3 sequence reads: CSASPSGGPTDTQYF. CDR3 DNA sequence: TGCAGTGCTAGCCCGTCCGGGGGCCCCACAGATACGCAGTATTTT.